This T cell receptor beta chain was sequenced during a study of T cell responses to AZD1222 COVID-19 vaccine. Whole-study findings and limits: Sampling that yielded the repertoires occurred only after the peak T cell response.

Assay: immunoSEQ multiplex PCR; the TCRdb copy retains only in-frame clones and omits some. In the table there are approximately 120,000 clones, 88% of which are singletons. Germline assignment: CDR1 PRHDT and CDR2 FYEKMQ (reference sequence). The length of the CDR3 is 15 residues. Germline trimming cut 2 bases from V and 6 bases from J; bases unmatched to any gene: 5. Comment on this clone: Its antigen is still unknown.

The material sequenced was peripheral blood, taken on day 0 of AZD1222 vaccination. This clonotype was obtained from an adult in good health. The rearrangement uses TRBV13 and TRBJ2-7; 12 bases match TRBD1. As DNA, the CDR3 is TGTGCCAGCAGCTTATCGGGACAGGGGGCGGGCGAGCAGTACTTC. Translated: CASSLSGQGAGEQYF.